A single sample is the source of the 27 T cell receptor beta chains below, sequenced in a study of T cell repertoires in cytomegalovirus infection. TCRdb re-derived calls from the reads in MiXCR, one entry per CDR3 protein. This table has 150,000 to 200,000 distinct CDR3 sequences, 25% to 30% appearing once. Sequenced: PBMCs. The source is a human donor in good health (CMV status not recorded). Some clones in this sample may be carry-over from other donors' samples.

The chain uses TRBV10-2 and TRBJ2-3; D might be TRBD2 (6 bases). The CDR3 runs to 14 residues. The V and J ends lost 2 bases and 3 bases respectively, with 9 bases between them. CDR1 WSHSY and CDR2 SAAADI come from the germline V gene. CDR3 nucleotide sequence: TGCGCCAGCAGTGAGAGCGCGGGAACAGATACGCAGTATTTT. Translated, it gives CASSESAGTDTQYF.

The chain employs TRBV28 and TRBJ2-5, with TRBD2 identical over 8 bases. Germline CDR1 and CDR2: MDHEN and SYDVKM. This CDR3 has 15 residues. V gave up 3 bases and J gave up 5 bases; unmatched junction bases: 8. The CDR3 region has the DNA TGTGCCAGCAGTTTTGACGGGGGGGCCGTGGAGACCCAGTACTTC. This gives the protein CASSFDGGAVETQYF. Combining the CDR3 with reference TRBV28 and TRBJ2-5 gives the whole variable domain DVKVTQSSRYLVKRTGEKVFLECVQDMDHENMFWYRQDPGLGLRLIYFSYDVKMKEKGDIPEGYSVSREKKERFSLILESASTNQTSMYLCASSFDGGAVETQYFGPGTRLLVL.

This clonotype was detected a few times. The chain links TRBV5-5 to TRBJ2-7, with D perhaps matching TRBD2 (6 bases). The CDR3 consists of 18 residues. Germline values: CDR1 SGHKS, CDR2 YYEKEE (reference sequence). V shed 0 bases and J shed 6 bases, with 25 bases lying between them. CDR3 protein: CASSLGVGGGMKPSEQYF. CDR3 coding DNA: TGTGCCAGCAGCTTGGGAGTCGGTGGAGGGATGAAACCCAGCGAGCAGTACTTC.

V is TRBV12-3 or TRBV12-4 and J is TRBJ1-6; 9 positions agree with TRBD1. CDR3 length: 15 amino acids. Losses at the gene ends were 6 bases for V and 10 bases for J; bases not matched to a gene: 10. The CDR3 region has the DNA TGTGCCAGCAGGCCCATGACAGGGGGTTGGTCACCCCTCCACTTT. Translating it yields CASRPMTGGWSPLHF.

This clonotype was detected many times. In nucleotides, the CDR3 is TGTGCCAGCAGCATGACAGGGAGGAACACTGAAGCTTTCTTT. Translation gives CASSMTGRNTEAFF. The chain uses TRBV7-2 and TRBJ1-1; 7 bases fit TRBD1. Germline assignment: CDR1 SGHTA and CDR2 FQGNSA. V was clipped by 5 bases and J by 1 base; unmatched bases: 4. This CDR3 comprises 14 residues.

Regarding this clonotype: This clone may be a read error of a much larger clone one base away. The CDR3 bases are TGTGCCGGCAGTTTCGGGGGCGAGGGCAATCAGCCCCAGCATTTT. It encodes CAGSFGGEGNQPQHF. This chain joins TRBV7-2 and TRBJ1-5, with D tentatively TRBD1 (6 bases). CDR1 is SGHTA, CDR2 FQGNSA, per germline. This CDR3 has 15 amino acids.

For this clonotype: One end of the junction fails to match germline, which may point to a read error. V is TRBV4-2 and J is TRBJ1-5, with a weak D call TRBD1 (5 bases). CDR3 size: 14 residues. CDR1 and CDR2 (germline): LGHNA, YNFKEQ. The CDR3 loop is CASSKDSSIQPQHF. The CDR3, as DNA: TGTGCCAGCAGTAAAGACAGCAGCATTCAGCCCCAGCATTTT.

The V gene is TRBV6-1, the J gene TRBJ2-7; perhaps TRBD1 as D (6 bases). The CDR3 is 13 amino acids. Germline V gene data show CDR1 as MNHNS and CDR2 as SASEGT. V was shortened by 6 bases and J by 7 bases, with 16 bases between the two germline ends. The CDR3 spells CASSPDRRREQYF. As DNA, the CDR3 is TGTGCCAGCAGCCCAGACAGGAGGCGGGAGCAGTACTTC.

This chain links TRBV12-3 or TRBV12-4 with TRBJ1-5; maybe TRBD1 (5 bases). The germline V and J ends were trimmed by 3 bases and 2 bases, with 11 bases remaining between them. The CDR3 length is 15 residues. The CDR3 region has the DNA TGTGCCAGCAGTTTTCTCGGGGGGGGCAATCAGCCCCAGCATTTT. It yields the protein CASSFLGGGNQPQHF.

The V and J genes are TRBV29-1 and TRBJ2-7; the D is unclear. This CDR3 is 12 amino acids long. Germline CDR1 SQVTM, CDR2 ANQGSEA. V lost 7 bases and J lost 1, with 11 bases in between. This chain's CDR3 is CSGSSDSYEQYF. CDR3 in DNA: TGCAGCGGATCGTCGGATTCCTACGAGCAGTACTTC.

Turning to this clonotype: With a much larger clone just one base away, this may be a read error. The chain uses TRBV7-2 and TRBJ1-3; D is unclear. The germline V gene has CDR1 SGHTA and CDR2 FQGNSA. V lost 5 bases and J lost 0, with 11 bases in between. The CDR3 covers 15 residues. Here the CDR3 reads CASSIGKSSGNTIYF. CDR3 DNA: TGTGCCAGCAGCATTGGTAAGAGCTCTGGAAACACCATATATTTT.

The chain couples TRBV29-1 to TRBJ1-1; tentative D call: TRBD1 (6 bases). This CDR3 is built from 14 residues. Germline assignment: CDR1 SQVTM and CDR2 ANQGSEA. V was pared by 6 bases and J by 5 bases, with 19 bases between. The CDR3 is CSVDAPRGGTEAFF. CDR3 DNA: TGCAGCGTCGATGCCCCCAGGGGTGGGACTGAAGCTTTCTTT.

Notes on this clonotype: This may be a read error: a much more frequent sequence differs by one nucleotide. The genes are TRBV7-2 and TRBJ1-3, with no clear D. The length of the CDR3 is 13 residues. Per germline, CDR1 SGHTA and CDR2 FQGNSA. DNA for the CDR3: TGTGCCTGCAGCTGGAACACCGGGAGCCTGGAATATTTT. It codes for CACSWNTGSLEYF.

This clonotype was seen a few times. The chain couples TRBV20-1 to TRBJ2-1; D is tentatively TRBD1 or TRBD2 (5 bases each). The CDR3 has 13 residues. Germline-derived CDR1 and CDR2 are DFQATT and SNEGSKA (reference sequence). V lost 3 bases to trimming and J lost 3 bases, with 9 bases between them. The CDR3 DNA reads as TGCAGTGCTAGGGGACGGAGCTACAATGAGCAGTTCTTC. This encodes CSARGRSYNEQFF.

Concerning this clonotype itself: This may be a read error, as it is one base from a much larger clone. V usage is TRBV7-8 and J usage is TRBJ1-5, with TRBD1 matching 7 bases. The germline V gene encodes CDR1 SGHVS and CDR2 FQNEAQ. This CDR3 comprises 13 residues. CDR3 loop: CVSRDSENQPQHF. For the CDR3, the DNA is TGTGTCAGCCGGGACAGCGAAAATCAGCCCCAGCATTTT.

This clonotype turned up a few times. The rearrangement joins TRBV7-8 to TRBJ2-7; the D gene is possibly TRBD1 (6 bases). V lost 6 bases and J 9 bases, leaving 15 bases between the germline ends. Germline loops: CDR1 SGHVS, CDR2 FQNEAQ. The CDR3 has 12 amino acids. The CDR3 nucleotides read TGTGCCAGCAGTACTACAGGGAAGGGGCAGTACTTC. Translation gives CASSTTGKGQYF.

Regarding this clonotype: A much larger clone lies a single base off, so this may be a read error. The rearrangement joins TRBV4-1 to TRBJ2-1, with 9 bases lining up with TRBD2. CDR3 length: 19 amino acids. Trimming at V came to 4 bases and at J to 3 bases, leaving 16 bases not matched to a gene. Germline CDR1 MGHRA, CDR2 YSYEKL. The CDR3 DNA sequence: TGCGCCAGCAGCCCACTAGGGACTAGCAGGGGGGCCTTCTACAATGAGCAGTTCTTC. Translated: CASSPLGTSRGAFYNEQFF.

In this sample, this clonotype turned up a few times. This rearrangement joins TRBV6-2 or TRBV6-3 to TRBJ2-1; 7 nucleotides agree with TRBD1. Germline loops: CDR1 MNHEY, CDR2 SVGEGT. Trimming took 6 bases from V and 4 from J; bases not matched to a gene: 21. The CDR3 is made up of 19 amino acids. CDR3 nucleotides: TGTGCCAGCAGCCCCGTTATTCACAGGGGATCGAACTTTTACAATGAGCAGTTCTTC. It codes for CASSPVIHRGSNFYNEQFF.

This clonotype has a handful of counts. The chain carries TRBV6-2 or TRBV6-3 and TRBJ2-7; 11 bases map to TRBD1. This CDR3 region has 16 residues. Per germline, CDR1 MNHEY and CDR2 SVGEGT. The ends lost 2 bases at V and 5 bases at J; junction bases unmatched: 8. Written as DNA, the CDR3 is TGTGCCAGCAGTTACCCTAAAGGACAGGGGGCCCACGAGCAGTACTTC. As protein: CASSYPKGQGAHEQYF.

This clonotype has only a few counts. The genes are TRBV29-1 and TRBJ2-3, with D unclear. Trimming removed 3 bases from V and 3 bases from J, with 16 bases in between. The CDR3 is made up of 15 amino acids. The germline gives CDR1 SQVTM, CDR2 ANQGSEA. CDR3 residues: CSVDPQAEGTDTQYF. CDR3 DNA: TGCAGCGTTGATCCCCAGGCGGAAGGGACAGATACGCAGTATTTT.

This clonotype showed up just a few times. J is TRBJ2-1 and V is TRBV20-1; 11 nucleotides align to TRBD1. The V segment lost 6 bases and the J segment 7 bases; nucleotides outside the gene matches: 11. The CDR3 is 15 residues long. Germline lookup yields CDR1 DFQATT and CDR2 SNEGSKA (reference sequence). The CDR3 sequence is CSAEDRDRGENEQFF. DNA for the CDR3: TGCAGTGCGGAAGATCGGGACAGGGGGGAGAATGAGCAGTTCTTC.

This clonotype appeared many times. The chain carries TRBV30 and TRBJ1-1; no clear D gene. Germline V gives CDR1 GTSNPN, CDR2 SVGIG (reference sequence). CDR3 size: 12 residues. V lost 1 base and J lost 5, with 8 bases in between. CDR3 sequence: CAWSDRWTEAFF. Here the CDR3 DNA reads TGTGCCTGGAGTGATCGTTGGACTGAAGCTTTCTTT. The full variable domain, in which reference TRBV30 and TRBJ1-1 provide the parts outside the CDR3, is SQTIHQWPATLVQPVGSPLSLECTVEGTSNPNLYWYRQAAGRGLQLLFYSVGIGQISSEVPQNLSASRPQDRQFILSSKKLLLSDSGFYLCAWSDRWTEAFFGQGTRLTVV.

The chain links TRBV12-3 or TRBV12-4 to TRBJ1-4, with D hard to call. V lost 5 bases and J 0 bases, leaving 13 bases between the germline ends. This CDR3 region has 16 residues. CDR3 protein: CASSPPPGPTNEKLFF. The CDR3 nucleotides are TGTGCCAGCAGTCCCCCCCCGGGCCCAACTAATGAAAAACTGTTTTTT.

The chain has TRBV3-1 and TRBJ2-5; D might be TRBD2 (7 bases). The germline gives CDR1 LGHDT, CDR2 YNNKEL (reference sequence). The CDR3 is 16 amino acids. V gave up 2 bases and J gave up 5 bases, with 18 bases separating them. CDR3 loop: CASSQIPPGGFETQYF. The CDR3 coding sequence is TGTGCCAGCAGCCAAATCCCCCCGGGGGGCTTCGAGACCCAGTACTTC.

The rearrangement links TRBV5-4 to TRBJ1-1, with a tentative D call TRBD1 (6 bases). The germline CDR1 and CDR2 sequences are SGHNT and YYREEE (reference sequence). V lost 4 bases and J lost 3, with 10 bases in between. This CDR3 spans 13 amino acids. CDR3 amino acids: CASSPAGDTEAFF. The CDR3 DNA is TGTGCCAGCAGCCCCGCAGGGGACACTGAAGCTTTCTTT.

The chain combines TRBV19 with TRBJ2-1; 13 bases are a match to TRBD2. Germline V gene lookup returns CDR1 LNHDA and CDR2 SQIVND (reference sequence). V trimming: 3 bases; J trimming: 8 bases; junction bases outside the gene matches: 10. The CDR3 is 17 amino acids. The CDR3 bases are TGTGCCAGTAGTATGGAATTCGGGACTAGCGGGGTCCATGAGCAGTTCTTC. It is translated as CASSMEFGTSGVHEQFF.

V usage is TRBV14 and J usage is TRBJ1-1; D might be TRBD1 (5 bases). Germline-derived CDR1 and CDR2 are SGHDN and FVKESK. Trimming pared 3 bases from V and 0 bases from J, leaving 11 bases between. The CDR3 runs 15 residues. In nucleotides, the CDR3 is TGTGCCAGCAGCCATACGACAGCCATGAACACTGAAGCTTTCTTT. Encoded protein: CASSHTTAMNTEAFF. The full variable domain, in which reference TRBV14 and TRBJ1-1 provide the parts outside the CDR3, is EAGVTQFPSHSVIEKGQTVTLRCDPISGHDNLYWYRRVMGKEIKFLLHFVKESKQDESGMPNNRFLAERTGGTYSTLKVQPAELEDSGVYFCASSHTTAMNTEAFFGQGTRLTVV.